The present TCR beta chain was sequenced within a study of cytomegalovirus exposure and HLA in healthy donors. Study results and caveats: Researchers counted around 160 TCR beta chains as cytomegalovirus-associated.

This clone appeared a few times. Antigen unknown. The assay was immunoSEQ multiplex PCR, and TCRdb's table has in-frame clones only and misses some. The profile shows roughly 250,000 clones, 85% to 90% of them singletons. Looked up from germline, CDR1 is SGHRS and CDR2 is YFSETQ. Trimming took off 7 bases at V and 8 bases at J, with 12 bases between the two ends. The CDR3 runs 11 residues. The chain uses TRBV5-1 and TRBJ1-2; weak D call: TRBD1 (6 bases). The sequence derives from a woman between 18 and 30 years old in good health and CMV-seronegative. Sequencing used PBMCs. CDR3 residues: CASGTSGGYTF. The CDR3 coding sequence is TGCGCCAGCGGGACATCAGGGGGCTACACCTTC.